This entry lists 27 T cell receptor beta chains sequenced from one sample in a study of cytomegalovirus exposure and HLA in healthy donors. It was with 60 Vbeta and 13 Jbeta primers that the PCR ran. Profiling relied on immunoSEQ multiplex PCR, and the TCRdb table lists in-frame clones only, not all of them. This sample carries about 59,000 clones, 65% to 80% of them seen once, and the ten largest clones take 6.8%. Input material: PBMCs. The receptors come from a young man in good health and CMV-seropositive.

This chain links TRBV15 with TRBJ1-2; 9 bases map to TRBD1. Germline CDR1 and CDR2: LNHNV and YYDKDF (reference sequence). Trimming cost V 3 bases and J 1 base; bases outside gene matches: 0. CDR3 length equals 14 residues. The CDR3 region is CATSRDRGNYGYTF. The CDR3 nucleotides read TGTGCCACCAGCAGGGACAGGGGTAACTATGGCTACACCTTC.

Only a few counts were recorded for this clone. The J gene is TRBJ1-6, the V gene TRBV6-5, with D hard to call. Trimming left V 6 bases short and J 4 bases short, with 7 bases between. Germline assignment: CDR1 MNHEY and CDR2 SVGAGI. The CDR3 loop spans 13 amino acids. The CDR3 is CASSSGYNSPLHF. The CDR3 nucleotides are TGTGCCAGCAGCTCGGGGTATAATTCACCCCTCCACTTT.

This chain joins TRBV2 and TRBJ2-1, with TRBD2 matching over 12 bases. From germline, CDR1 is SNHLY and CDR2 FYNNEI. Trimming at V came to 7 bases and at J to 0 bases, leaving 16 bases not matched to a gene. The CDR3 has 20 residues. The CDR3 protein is CASTRFGLAGGPSSYNEQFF. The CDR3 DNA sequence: TGTGCCAGCACTCGATTTGGGCTAGCGGGGGGGCCCAGCTCCTACAATGAGCAGTTCTTC.

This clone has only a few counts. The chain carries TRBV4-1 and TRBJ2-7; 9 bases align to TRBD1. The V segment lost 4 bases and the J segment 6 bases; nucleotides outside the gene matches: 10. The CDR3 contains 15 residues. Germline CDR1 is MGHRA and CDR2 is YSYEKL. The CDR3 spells CASSPRGQGYSEQYF. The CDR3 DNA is TGCGCCAGCAGCCCCCGCGGACAGGGGTACAGCGAGCAGTACTTC.

The CDR3 bases are TGTGCCAGCAGTTCGGACTTGGGGAATCAGCCCCAGCATTTT. Its protein product is CASSSDLGNQPQHF. The J gene is TRBJ1-5, the V gene TRBV28; D unclear. V was shortened by 4 bases and J by 4 bases, with 11 bases between the two germline ends. Per germline, CDR1 MDHEN and CDR2 SYDVKM. The length of the CDR3 is 14 residues.

The CDR3 loop reads CASSQDRETGELFF. DNA of the CDR3: TGCGCCAGCAGCCAAGACAGGGAAACCGGGGAGCTGTTTTTT. The chain is built from TRBV4-3 and TRBJ2-2, with a possible D match to TRBD1 (5 bases). V was clipped by 0 bases and J by 5 bases, with 7 bases between them. CDR1 is LGHNA, CDR2 YSLEER, per germline. CDR3 size: 14 residues.

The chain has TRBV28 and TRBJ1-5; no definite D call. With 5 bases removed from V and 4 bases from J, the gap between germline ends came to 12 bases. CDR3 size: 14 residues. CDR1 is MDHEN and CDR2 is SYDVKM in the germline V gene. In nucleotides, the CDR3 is TGTGCCAGCAGTCGCCCGACTGAGAATCAGCCCCAGCATTTT. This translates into CASSRPTENQPQHF. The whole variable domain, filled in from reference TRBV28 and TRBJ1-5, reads DVKVTQSSRYLVKRTGEKVFLECVQDMDHENMFWYRQDPGLGLRLIYFSYDVKMKEKGDIPEGYSVSREKKERFSLILESASTNQTSMYLCASSRPTENQPQHFGDGTRLSIL.

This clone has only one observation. The CDR3: CASSFKLRSYNSPLHF. The CDR3 nucleotides are TGTGCCAGCAGTTTTAAGCTACGCTCCTATAATTCACCCCTCCACTTT. V usage is TRBV27 and J usage is TRBJ1-6, with D uncertain. V lost 3 bases to trimming and J lost 0 bases, with 9 bases between them. Germline V gene lookup returns CDR1 MNHEY and CDR2 SMNVEV (reference sequence). This CDR3 is built from 16 residues.

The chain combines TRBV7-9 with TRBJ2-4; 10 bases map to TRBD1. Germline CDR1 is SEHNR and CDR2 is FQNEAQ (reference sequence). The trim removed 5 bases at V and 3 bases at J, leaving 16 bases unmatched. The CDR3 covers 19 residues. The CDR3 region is CASSRTGGNAGGGKNIQYF. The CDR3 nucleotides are TGTGCCAGCAGCCGGACAGGGGGTAACGCCGGTGGAGGCAAAAACATTCAGTACTTC.

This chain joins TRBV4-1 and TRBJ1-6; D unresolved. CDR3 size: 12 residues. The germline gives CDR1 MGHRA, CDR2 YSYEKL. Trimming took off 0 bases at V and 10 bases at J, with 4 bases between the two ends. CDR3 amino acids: CASSQEGSPLHF. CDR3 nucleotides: TGCGCCAGCAGCCAAGAGGGCTCACCCCTCCACTTT.

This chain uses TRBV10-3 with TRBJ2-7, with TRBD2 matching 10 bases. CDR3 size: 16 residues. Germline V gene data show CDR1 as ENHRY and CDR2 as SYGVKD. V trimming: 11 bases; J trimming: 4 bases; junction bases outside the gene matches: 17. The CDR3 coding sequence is TGTGCCGTCACAGCGGGGGGGAGCTCGTACAAATACGAGCAGTACTTC. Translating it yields CAVTAGGSSYKYEQYF.

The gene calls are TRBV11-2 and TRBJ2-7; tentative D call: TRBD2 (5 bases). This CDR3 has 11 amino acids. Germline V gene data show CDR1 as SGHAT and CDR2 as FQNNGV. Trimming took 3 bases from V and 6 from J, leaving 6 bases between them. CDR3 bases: TGTGCCAGCAGCTTTGGGAGCGAGCAGTACTTC. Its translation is CASSFGSEQYF.

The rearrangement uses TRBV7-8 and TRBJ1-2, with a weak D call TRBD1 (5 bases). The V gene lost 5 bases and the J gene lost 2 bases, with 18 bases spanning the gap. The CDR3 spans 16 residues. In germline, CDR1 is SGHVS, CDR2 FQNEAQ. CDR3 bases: TGTGCCAGCAGCCAAAGTGACAGAATCCCCAACTATGGCTACACCTTC. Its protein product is CASSQSDRIPNYGYTF.

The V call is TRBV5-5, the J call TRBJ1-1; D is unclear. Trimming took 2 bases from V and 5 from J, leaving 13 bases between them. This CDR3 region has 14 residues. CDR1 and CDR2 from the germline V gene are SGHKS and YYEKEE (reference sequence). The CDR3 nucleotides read TGTGCCAGCAGCTTAGGCAGGTGGGTGACTGAAGCTTTCTTT. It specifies CASSLGRWVTEAFF.

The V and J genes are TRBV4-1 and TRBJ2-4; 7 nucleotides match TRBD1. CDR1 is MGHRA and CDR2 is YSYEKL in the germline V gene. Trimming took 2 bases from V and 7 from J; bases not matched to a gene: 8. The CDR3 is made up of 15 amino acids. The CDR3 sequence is CASSQPDRDENIQYF. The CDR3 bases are TGCGCCAGCAGCCAACCAGACAGGGATGAGAACATTCAGTACTTC.

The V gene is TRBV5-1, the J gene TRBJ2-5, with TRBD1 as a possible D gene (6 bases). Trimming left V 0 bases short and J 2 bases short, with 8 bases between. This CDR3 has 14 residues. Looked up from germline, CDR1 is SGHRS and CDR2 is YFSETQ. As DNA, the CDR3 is TGCGCCAGCAGCTTGGGGACAGAGCAAGAGACCCAGTACTTC. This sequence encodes CASSLGTEQETQYF. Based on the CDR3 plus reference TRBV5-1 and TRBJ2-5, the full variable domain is KAGVTQTPRYLIKTRGQQVTLSCSPISGHRSVSWYQQTPGQGLQFLFEYFSETQRNKGNFPGRFSGRQFSNSRSEMNVSTLELGDSALYLCASSLGTEQETQYFGPGTRLLVL.

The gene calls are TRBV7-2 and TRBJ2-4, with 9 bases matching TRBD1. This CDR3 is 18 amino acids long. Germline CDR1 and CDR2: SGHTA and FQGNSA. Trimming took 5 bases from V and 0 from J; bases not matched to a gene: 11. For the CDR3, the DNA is TGTGCCAGCAGCCTTGACAGGGGGGAAACCGTAGCCAAAAACATTCAGTACTTC. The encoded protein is CASSLDRGETVAKNIQYF.

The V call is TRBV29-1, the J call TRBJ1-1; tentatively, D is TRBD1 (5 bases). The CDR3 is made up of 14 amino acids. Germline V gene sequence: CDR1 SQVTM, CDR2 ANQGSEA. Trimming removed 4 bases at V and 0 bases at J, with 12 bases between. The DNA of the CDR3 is TGCAGCGTTGGGACACTGGGTCTGAACACTGAAGCTTTCTTT. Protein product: CSVGTLGLNTEAFF.

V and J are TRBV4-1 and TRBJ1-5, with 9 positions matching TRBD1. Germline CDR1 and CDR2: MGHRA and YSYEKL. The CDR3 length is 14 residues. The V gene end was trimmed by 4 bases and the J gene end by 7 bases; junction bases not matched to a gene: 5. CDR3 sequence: CASSPGTGWQPQHF. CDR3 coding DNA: TGCGCCAGCAGCCCAGGGACAGGGTGGCAGCCCCAGCATTTT.

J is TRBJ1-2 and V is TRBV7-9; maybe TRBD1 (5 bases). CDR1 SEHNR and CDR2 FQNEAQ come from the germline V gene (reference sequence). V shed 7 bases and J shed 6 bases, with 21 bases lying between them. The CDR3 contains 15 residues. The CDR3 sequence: CASTTVGGSQDGYTF. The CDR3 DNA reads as TGTGCCAGCACAACGGTGGGGGGAAGTCAAGATGGCTACACCTTC.

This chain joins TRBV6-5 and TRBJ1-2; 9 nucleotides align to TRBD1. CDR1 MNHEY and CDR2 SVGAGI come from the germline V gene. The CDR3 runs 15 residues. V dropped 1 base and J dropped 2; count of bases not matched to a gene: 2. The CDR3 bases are TGTGCCAGCAGTTACTTGACAGGGGGGAACTATGGCTACACCTTC. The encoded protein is CASSYLTGGNYGYTF.

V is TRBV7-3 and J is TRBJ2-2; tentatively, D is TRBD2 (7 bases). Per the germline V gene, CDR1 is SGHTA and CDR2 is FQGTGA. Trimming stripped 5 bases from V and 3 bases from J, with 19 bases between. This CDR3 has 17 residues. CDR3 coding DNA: TGTGCCAGCAGCGCCTCTTTGGGGGGGCTGTACACCGGGGAGCTGTTTTTT. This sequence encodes CASSASLGGLYTGELFF.

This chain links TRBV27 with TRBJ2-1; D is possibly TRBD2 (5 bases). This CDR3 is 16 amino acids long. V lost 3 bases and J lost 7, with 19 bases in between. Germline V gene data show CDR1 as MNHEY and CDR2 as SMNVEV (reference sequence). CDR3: CASSFLLVRYLNEQFF. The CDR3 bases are TGTGCCAGCAGTTTTCTACTAGTGAGGTACTTGAATGAGCAGTTCTTC.

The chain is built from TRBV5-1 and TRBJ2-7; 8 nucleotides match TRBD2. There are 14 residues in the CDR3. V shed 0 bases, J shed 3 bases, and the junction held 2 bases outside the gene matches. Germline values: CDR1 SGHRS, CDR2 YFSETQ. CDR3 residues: CASSLARGVYEQYF. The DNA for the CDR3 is TGCGCCAGCAGCTTGGCGCGGGGGGTCTACGAGCAGTACTTC.

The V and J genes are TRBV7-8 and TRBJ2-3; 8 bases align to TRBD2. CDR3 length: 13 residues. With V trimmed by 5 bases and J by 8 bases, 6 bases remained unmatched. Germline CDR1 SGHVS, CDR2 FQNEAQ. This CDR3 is CASSARLASTQYF. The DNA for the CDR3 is TGTGCCAGCAGCGCCCGACTAGCGAGTACGCAGTATTTT.

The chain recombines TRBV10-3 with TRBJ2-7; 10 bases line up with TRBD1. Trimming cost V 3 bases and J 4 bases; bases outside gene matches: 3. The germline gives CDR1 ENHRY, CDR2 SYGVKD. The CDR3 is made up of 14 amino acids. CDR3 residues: CAISETGQGYEQYF. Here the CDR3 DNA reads TGTGCCATCAGTGAAACGGGACAGGGGTACGAGCAGTACTTC.

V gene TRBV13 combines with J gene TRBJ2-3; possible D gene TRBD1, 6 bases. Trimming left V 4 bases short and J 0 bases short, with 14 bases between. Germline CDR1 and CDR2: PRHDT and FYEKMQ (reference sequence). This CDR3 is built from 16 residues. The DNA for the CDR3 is TGTGCCAGCAGCTCCAAAGGGACAACTAGCACAGATACGCAGTATTTT. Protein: CASSSKGTTSTDTQYF.